A selection of T cell receptor beta chains follows, all from one sample in a study of blood T cell repertoires in COVID-19. Generated by immunoSEQ multiplex PCR, the TCRdb table keeps only in-frame clones and is missing some. Found here are just under 65,000 clones, 80% to 90% of them singletons; the top ten hold less than 1.5%. The sample consisted of peripheral blood. The receptors originated from a man aged 35-49 years with acute or convalescent COVID-19. Both conserved end residues are part of each CDR3. The D gene is left open where the match is weak. Expanded clones are given a class, and other clones once, few, many or no size at all.

d_gene: -; j_gene: TRBJ1-2; v_gene: TRBV7-2; abundance: -; CDR3nt: TGTGCCAGCAGCTCACAGGCGCGCGGCTACACCTTC; CDR3aa: CASSSQARGYTF
d_gene: TRBD1; j_gene: TRBJ2-3; v_gene: TRBV7-9; abundance: -; CDR3nt: TGTGCCAGCAGCTTCGCCGGACAGGGGAAAGATACGCAGTATTTT; CDR3aa: CASSFAGQGKDTQYF
d_gene: -; j_gene: TRBJ1-3; v_gene: TRBV2; abundance: -; CDR3nt: TGTGCCAGCAGTTTACAGGGATTCTCTGGAAACACCATATATTTT; CDR3aa: CASSLQGFSGNTIYF
d_gene: TRBD2; j_gene: TRBJ2-2; v_gene: TRBV3-1/TRBV3-2; abundance: -; CDR3nt: TGTGCCAGCAGCCCCTTCGGGGAAGCGGGGGGTCGCACCGGGGAGCTGTTTTTT; CDR3aa: CASSPFGEAGGRTGELFF
d_gene: -; j_gene: TRBJ2-7; v_gene: TRBV5-1; abundance: -; CDR3nt: TGCGCCAGCAGCTTGGAGGCAGGGGTAGACTCAGAGCAGTACTTC; CDR3aa: CASSLEAGVDSEQYF
d_gene: TRBD1; j_gene: TRBJ1-2; v_gene: TRBV6-5; abundance: -; CDR3nt: TGTGCCAGCAGTTTCACGCCGGGACAGGGAGGCTATGGCTACACCTTC; CDR3aa: CASSFTPGQGGYGYTF
d_gene: TRBD2; j_gene: TRBJ2-3; v_gene: TRBV19; abundance: -; CDR3nt: TGTGCCAGTATTAAGCGGGGGGGAGGAGATACGCAGTATTTT; CDR3aa: CASIKRGGGDTQYF
d_gene: -; j_gene: TRBJ2-3; v_gene: TRBV5-1; abundance: -; CDR3nt: TGCGCCAGCAGCTTAACGGGGAGACGCACAGATACGCAGTATTTT; CDR3aa: CASSLTGRRTDTQYF
d_gene: TRBD2; j_gene: TRBJ2-7; v_gene: TRBV7-2; abundance: -; CDR3nt: TGTGCCAGCAGCCCGATAGCGGGGAGCTCCTACGAGCAGTACTTC; CDR3aa: CASSPIAGSSYEQYF
d_gene: TRBD2; j_gene: TRBJ2-5; v_gene: TRBV7-7; abundance: -; CDR3nt: TGTGCTAGCAGCTTACAGCTAGCGGGGGGGCATGAGACCCAGTACTTC; CDR3aa: CASSLQLAGGHETQYF
d_gene: -; j_gene: TRBJ1-1; v_gene: TRBV2; abundance: -; CDR3nt: TGTGCCAGCTCTCAGACAGCGAACACTGAAGCTTTCTTT; CDR3aa: CASSQTANTEAFF
d_gene: -; j_gene: TRBJ1-1; v_gene: TRBV19; abundance: few; CDR3nt: TGTGCCAGTAGTATAGAGAGGCGGTCTTCTGGAAGGATGAACACTGAAGCTTTCTTT; CDR3aa: CASSIERRSSGRMNTEAFF
d_gene: -; j_gene: TRBJ2-7; v_gene: TRBV7-6; abundance: -; CDR3nt: TGTGCCAGCAGCCAAGTCGTAGGACTTTCTTACGAGCAGTACTTC; CDR3aa: CASSQVVGLSYEQYF
d_gene: TRBD2; j_gene: TRBJ2-1; v_gene: TRBV24-1; abundance: once; CDR3nt: TGTGCCACCAGTGATCGCCCTGGGCGGGGGGGCGGTGAGCAGTTCTTC; CDR3aa: CATSDRPGRGGGEQFF
d_gene: -; j_gene: TRBJ1-2; v_gene: TRBV6-5; abundance: -; CDR3nt: TGTGCCAGCAGCCCGAGGGTTAGTTATGGCTACACCTTC; CDR3aa: CASSPRVSYGYTF
d_gene: -; j_gene: TRBJ1-4; v_gene: TRBV30; abundance: -; CDR3nt: TGTGCCGGAGGACAGCGGAGTAATGAAAAACTGTTTTTT; CDR3aa: CAGGQRSNEKLFF
d_gene: -; j_gene: TRBJ1-4; v_gene: TRBV19; abundance: -; CDR3nt: TGTGCCAGTACTAGCACGGAAAAACTGTTTTTT; CDR3aa: CASTSTEKLFF
d_gene: -; j_gene: TRBJ1-1; v_gene: TRBV14; abundance: once; CDR3nt: TGTGCCAGCAGCCAAGCTGCTGAAGCTTTCTTT; CDR3aa: CASSQAAEAFF
d_gene: TRBD1; j_gene: TRBJ1-2; v_gene: TRBV2; abundance: -; CDR3nt: TGTGCCAGCAAGGTGGACAGGGGCTATGGCTACACCTTC; CDR3aa: CASKVDRGYGYTF
d_gene: -; j_gene: TRBJ1-1; v_gene: TRBV7-2; abundance: -; CDR3nt: TGTGCCAGCAGCTTAGGCGGGGCCACTGAAGCTTTCTTT; CDR3aa: CASSLGGATEAFF
d_gene: -; j_gene: TRBJ1-5; v_gene: TRBV2; abundance: -; CDR3nt: TGTGCCAGCAGCCTCGGGGATCAGCCCCAGCATTTT; CDR3aa: CASSLGDQPQHF
d_gene: -; j_gene: TRBJ1-1; v_gene: TRBV6-5; abundance: -; CDR3nt: TGTGCCAGCAGCAGTTACGGAGGGTCTGAAGCTTTCTTT; CDR3aa: CASSSYGGSEAFF
d_gene: -; j_gene: TRBJ1-1; v_gene: TRBV11-3; abundance: -; CDR3nt: TGTGCCAGCAGCCCTTACTCGGGGGAACTTATGAACACTGAAGCTTTCTTT; CDR3aa: CASSPYSGELMNTEAFF
d_gene: -; j_gene: TRBJ1-6; v_gene: TRBV21-1; abundance: -; CDR3nt: TGTGCCAGGGGAAGACAGCAGAATTCACCCCTCCACTTT; CDR3aa: CARGRQQNSPLHF
d_gene: -; j_gene: TRBJ1-5; v_gene: TRBV2; abundance: -; CDR3nt: TGTGCCAGCAGTCGACAGAATCAGCCCCAGCATTTT; CDR3aa: CASSRQNQPQHF
d_gene: -; j_gene: TRBJ1-5; v_gene: TRBV25-1; abundance: few; CDR3nt: TGTGCCAGCAGTGAACCCCTTAGCAATCAGCCCCAGCATTTT; CDR3aa: CASSEPLSNQPQHF
d_gene: -; j_gene: TRBJ1-3; v_gene: TRBV5-1; abundance: once; CDR3nt: TGCGCCAGCAGCTTATCGGCCCAACGCGGGGAGTCTGGAAACACCATATATTTT; CDR3aa: CASSLSAQRGESGNTIYF
d_gene: TRBD2; j_gene: TRBJ2-2; v_gene: TRBV4-1; abundance: -; CDR3nt: TGCGCCAGCAGCCAGCAGCGGGGGGACGGGGAGCTGTTTTTT; CDR3aa: CASSQQRGDGELFF
d_gene: TRBD1; j_gene: TRBJ1-5; v_gene: TRBV19; abundance: -; CDR3nt: TGTGCCAGTATGAGGGACAGGGAGGGTCAGCCCCAGCATTTT; CDR3aa: CASMRDREGQPQHF
d_gene: TRBD1; j_gene: TRBJ2-7; v_gene: TRBV18; abundance: -; CDR3nt: TGTGCCAGCTCAACGACAGGGGGGAGCTCCTACGAGCAGTACTTC; CDR3aa: CASSTTGGSSYEQYF
d_gene: -; j_gene: TRBJ1-3; v_gene: TRBV9; abundance: -; CDR3nt: TGTGCCAGCAGCTTTACAGGAGTCTCTGGAAACACCATATATTTT; CDR3aa: CASSFTGVSGNTIYF
d_gene: -; j_gene: TRBJ1-4; v_gene: TRBV5-5; abundance: -; CDR3nt: TGTGCCAGCAGCAACTACCCCAGAGATGGTGAAAAACTGTTTTTT; CDR3aa: CASSNYPRDGEKLFF
d_gene: -; j_gene: TRBJ2-7; v_gene: TRBV5-1; abundance: -; CDR3nt: TGCGCCAGCAGGCGTGGCCCGGACAGCTACGAGCAGTACTTC; CDR3aa: CASRRGPDSYEQYF
d_gene: TRBD1; j_gene: TRBJ1-2; v_gene: TRBV27; abundance: -; CDR3nt: TGTGCCAGCAGTTATCGACAGGGGTACGGCTACACCTTC; CDR3aa: CASSYRQGYGYTF
d_gene: -; j_gene: TRBJ2-1; v_gene: TRBV4-1; abundance: once; CDR3nt: TGCGCCAGCAGCCAAGCCCTCGCTACTTACAATGAGCAGTTCTTC; CDR3aa: CASSQALATYNEQFF
d_gene: -; j_gene: TRBJ1-2; v_gene: TRBV27; abundance: -; CDR3nt: TGTGCCAGCAGTCAGGGTCAGGGGCCTGTTACCTTC; CDR3aa: CASSQGQGPVTF
d_gene: TRBD2; j_gene: TRBJ2-7; v_gene: TRBV5-1; abundance: -; CDR3nt: TGCGCCAGCAGCCCCAGTCATGCGGGGGTCTTCTCCGAGCAGTACTTC; CDR3aa: CASSPSHAGVFSEQYF
d_gene: -; j_gene: TRBJ1-1; v_gene: TRBV6-2/TRBV6-3; abundance: few; CDR3nt: TGTGCCAGCAGCCCCACCCACAGGGCTGAAGCTTTCTTT; CDR3aa: CASSPTHRAEAFF
d_gene: TRBD2; j_gene: TRBJ2-2; v_gene: TRBV11-2; abundance: -; CDR3nt: TGTGCCAGCAGAGCTAGCGGGGGCCCGGGGGAGCTGTTTTTT; CDR3aa: CASRASGGPGELFF
d_gene: -; j_gene: TRBJ1-5; v_gene: TRBV24-1; abundance: -; CDR3nt: TGTGCCACCAGTGGGACAGAATCCCAGCCCCAGCATTTT; CDR3aa: CATSGTESQPQHF
d_gene: -; j_gene: TRBJ2-7; v_gene: TRBV7-3; abundance: -; CDR3nt: TGTGCCAGCAGCTTAATGTCGGGGTACGAGCAGTACTTC; CDR3aa: CASSLMSGYEQYF
d_gene: -; j_gene: TRBJ2-3; v_gene: TRBV5-1; abundance: -; CDR3nt: TGCGCCAGCAGCTCGATAACCGGGACTCTGGATACGCAGTATTTT; CDR3aa: CASSSITGTLDTQYF
d_gene: TRBD1; j_gene: TRBJ1-2; v_gene: TRBV9; abundance: -; CDR3nt: TGTGCCAGCAACCCGGGACAGGGCCACTATGGCTACACCTTC; CDR3aa: CASNPGQGHYGYTF
d_gene: -; j_gene: TRBJ2-1; v_gene: TRBV6-1; abundance: -; CDR3nt: TGTGCCAGCAGTGAAGTTGCGGGACACAATGAGCAGTTCTTC; CDR3aa: CASSEVAGHNEQFF
d_gene: -; j_gene: TRBJ1-2; v_gene: TRBV19; abundance: -; CDR3nt: TGTGCCACCCTGCCCCCGGGACAACTATATGGCTACACCTTC; CDR3aa: CATLPPGQLYGYTF
d_gene: -; j_gene: TRBJ1-3; v_gene: TRBV7-2; abundance: -; CDR3nt: TGTGCCAGCAGCCCAAGTACAGGTTATGGAAACACCATATATTTT; CDR3aa: CASSPSTGYGNTIYF
d_gene: TRBD2; j_gene: TRBJ2-3; v_gene: TRBV6-2/TRBV6-3; abundance: -; CDR3nt: TGTGCCAGCAGCCTTAGCGGGGGTGTCTTCTTTCCCGATACGCAGTATTTT; CDR3aa: CASSLSGGVFFPDTQYF
d_gene: -; j_gene: TRBJ2-1; v_gene: TRBV9; abundance: once; CDR3nt: TGTGCCAGCAGCGTAGTACGAGGGGGTGAGCAGTTCTTC; CDR3aa: CASSVVRGGEQFF
d_gene: TRBD1; j_gene: TRBJ1-2; v_gene: TRBV5-4; abundance: -; CDR3nt: TGTGCCAGCAGCCCTGCAGGGACAGGGTCTAACTATGGCTACACCTTC; CDR3aa: CASSPAGTGSNYGYTF
d_gene: TRBD2; j_gene: TRBJ2-5; v_gene: TRBV3-1/TRBV3-2; abundance: once; CDR3nt: TGTGCCAGCAGTCGGGGACTAGCAGGAGAGACCCAGTACTTC; CDR3aa: CASSRGLAGETQYF